Presented here are 21 T cell receptor beta chains from one specimen sequenced in a study of blood T cell repertoires in COVID-19. TCRdb keeps only in-frame clones here, not all; method: immunoSEQ multiplex PCR. The sample contains around 100,000 clones, around 87% of which appear only once. The sample taken for sequencing was peripheral blood. The origin of the receptors is a human donor in a cohort sampled during active COVID-19.

The chain uses TRBV11-2 and TRBJ1-1, with 7 positions matching TRBD1. V dropped 4 bases and J dropped 6; count of bases not matched to a gene: 11. The CDR3 covers 15 residues. Germline assignment: CDR1 SGHAT and CDR2 FQNNGV. CDR3 DNA: TGTGCCAGCAGCTATTCCGGGACAGCCTTTTCTGAAGCTTTCTTT. It specifies CASSYSGTAFSEAFF.

The J gene is TRBJ1-3, the V gene TRBV30, with D tentatively TRBD1 (5 bases). In germline, CDR1 is GTSNPN, CDR2 SVGIG (reference sequence). The CDR3 is made up of 13 amino acids. V was cut by 2 bases and J by 2 bases, with 7 bases left in between. The CDR3 spells CAWSRTTGNTIYF. The CDR3 nucleotides read TGTGCCTGGAGTCGGACAACTGGAAACACCATATATTTT.

V usage is TRBV5-1 and J usage is TRBJ2-3, with 10 bases aligning to TRBD2. Germline CDR1 reads SGHRS; CDR2 reads YFSETQ. The trim removed 5 bases at V and 5 bases at J, leaving 14 bases unmatched. The CDR3 has 17 residues. CDR3 residues: CASSYYSSSGGQDTQYF. The CDR3 coding sequence is TGCGCCAGCAGTTACTATAGCTCTAGCGGGGGCCAAGATACGCAGTATTTT.

Notes on this clone: Other DNA sequences in the same sample also yield this CDR3. The rearrangement joins TRBV2 to TRBJ1-5, with 8 bases matching TRBD1. The CDR3 is 14 amino acids. V lost 4 bases and J lost 6; bases outside the gene matches: 5. CDR1 is SNHLY, CDR2 FYNNEI, per germline. In DNA form, the CDR3 reads TGTGCCAGCAGTGTCGGACAGGGAGGTCAGCCCCAGCATTTT. Translating gives CASSVGQGGQPQHF. Drawing the rest from reference TRBV2 and TRBJ1-5, the complete variable domain is EPEVTQTPSHQVTQMGQEVILRCVPISNHLYFYWYRQILGQKVEFLVSFYNNEISEKSEIFDDQFSVERPDGSNFTLKIRSTKLEDSAMYFCASSVGQGGQPQHFGDGTRLSIL.

The count of this clone is one. The chain combines TRBV4-2 with TRBJ1-5, with 7 bases identical to TRBD1. The CDR3 spans 16 residues. After removal of 0 bases from V and 3 bases from J, the junction contained 5 bases not matched to a gene. Germline-derived CDR1 and CDR2 are LGHNA and YNFKEQ. The CDR3 here is CASSQDSTGTNQPQHF. CDR3 DNA sequence: TGTGCCAGCAGCCAAGATTCGACAGGGACCAATCAGCCCCAGCATTTT.

The sample holds a few counts of this clone. This chain connects TRBV6-6 to TRBJ2-2, with D perhaps matching TRBD2 (5 bases). The CDR3 spans 13 residues. Trimming shortened V by 4 bases and J by 6 bases, and 9 bases separated the two germline ends. Looked up from germline, CDR1 is MNHNY and CDR2 is SVGAGI (reference sequence). The CDR3 bases are TGTGCCAGCAGTTCTCGGGGATCCGGGGAGCTGTTTTTT. It codes for CASSSRGSGELFF.

The chain employs TRBV6-6 and TRBJ1-1; TRBD1 agrees at 9 bases. Germline V CDR1 and CDR2: MNHNY, SVGAGI (reference sequence). The CDR3 runs to 16 residues. With V trimmed by 7 bases and J by 0 bases, 9 bases remained unmatched. CDR3 protein: CASTYRTGGLNTEAFF. The CDR3 DNA follows: TGTGCCAGCACCTACCGTACAGGGGGCCTGAACACTGAAGCTTTCTTT.

The J gene is TRBJ1-1, the V gene TRBV25-1; the match to TRBD1 covers 7 bases. This CDR3 is 13 amino acids long. V gave up 5 bases and J gave up 6 bases; unmatched junction bases: 6. Germline assignment: CDR1 MGHDK and CDR2 SYGVNS. CDR3 nucleotide sequence: TGTGCCAGCAGTCCACTTGGGACAGCTGAAGCTTTCTTT. Its protein product is CASSPLGTAEAFF. The full variable domain, completed using reference TRBV25-1 and TRBJ1-1, is EADIYQTPRYLVIGTGKKITLECSQTMGHDKMYWYQQDPGMELHLIHYSYGVNSTEKGDLSSESTVSRIRTEHFPLTLESARPSHTSQYLCASSPLGTAEAFFGQGTRLTVV.

V is TRBV5-1 and J is TRBJ2-5, with 11 positions matching TRBD2. The ends lost 5 bases at V and 5 bases at J; junction bases unmatched: 8. Germline values: CDR1 SGHRS, CDR2 YFSETQ. The CDR3 length is 15 residues. The CDR3 coding sequence is TGCGCCAGCAGACCTCTAGCGGGAGGTTATGAGACCCAGTACTTC. Residues: CASRPLAGGYETQYF.

This chain joins TRBV9 and TRBJ2-3; D might be TRBD2 (6 bases). The length of the CDR3 is 17 residues. The V end was cut by 0 bases, the J end by 4 bases, with 18 bases between. From germline, CDR1 is SGDLS and CDR2 YYNGEE. The CDR3, as DNA: TGTGCCAGCAGCGTAGCCCGGGACTTTCGGTCGTCAGATACGCAGTATTTT. It yields the protein CASSVARDFRSSDTQYF.

The chain employs TRBV4-1 and TRBJ2-2, with D possibly TRBD1 on 6 matching bases. The CDR3 sequence is 17 residues long. Trimming removed 4 bases at V and 4 bases at J, with 19 bases between. Germline CDR1 MGHRA, CDR2 YSYEKL. The CDR3 DNA sequence: TGCGCCAGCAGCCTTTATATTTCTGGCAGGGGCACCGGGGAGCTGTTTTTT. Translated: CASSLYISGRGTGELFF.

The V and J genes are TRBV7-8 and TRBJ1-6; 7 bases map to TRBD1. The V segment lost 6 bases and the J segment 7 bases; nucleotides outside the gene matches: 3. The CDR3 totals 13 residues. Germline-derived CDR1 and CDR2 are SGHVS and FQNEAQ. CDR3 DNA sequence: TGTGCCAGCAGGACAGGGAGGAATTCACCCCTCCACTTT. Its protein is CASRTGRNSPLHF.

This clone was observed a few times. V gene TRBV11-3 combines with J gene TRBJ2-1; 15 bases are a match to TRBD2. There are 15 residues in the CDR3. After removal of 5 bases from V and 9 bases from J, the junction contained 5 bases not matched to a gene. CDR1 is SGHNT and CDR2 is YENEEA in the germline V gene. The CDR3 DNA sequence: TGTGCCAGCAGCCCGGGACTAGCGGGAGGTCTTGAGCAGTTCTTC. This gives the protein CASSPGLAGGLEQFF.

The V call is TRBV2, the J call TRBJ2-3; 7 bases agree with TRBD2. The V gene's germline CDR1 is SNHLY and CDR2 FYNNEI. The CDR3 covers 15 residues. V lost 4 bases, J lost 0 bases, and 4 bases stayed unmatched. CDR3 nucleotide sequence: TGTGCCAGCAGTGCGGCTAGCGGTAGCACAGATACGCAGTATTTT. Protein product: CASSAASGSTDTQYF.

This chain links TRBV27 with TRBJ1-2; perhaps TRBD1 as D (5 bases). Germline CDR1 MNHEY, CDR2 SMNVEV (reference sequence). The CDR3 consists of 14 residues. V gave up 4 bases and J gave up 2 bases, with 11 bases separating them. The CDR3 loop reads CASSSSGGNYGYTF. CDR3 bases: TGTGCCAGCAGTTCGAGTGGGGGGAACTATGGCTACACCTTC.

This sequence joins TRBV6-5 and TRBJ2-1; 7 nucleotides align to TRBD1. The CDR3 extends over 13 amino acids. V dropped 5 bases and J dropped 8; count of bases not matched to a gene: 6. Germline V gene lookup returns CDR1 MNHEY and CDR2 SVGAGI. The CDR3 bases are TGTGCCAGCAGTCACGACAGGGTGGATGAGCAGTTCTTC. It codes for CASSHDRVDEQFF.

The chain couples TRBV5-1 to TRBJ2-2, with D possibly matching TRBD1 (6 bases). CDR3 length equals 17 residues. V dropped 4 bases and J dropped 0 bases, with 16 bases sitting between them. The germline V gene encodes CDR1 SGHRS and CDR2 YFSETQ. Here the CDR3 reads CASSGDISGSNTGELFF. DNA for the CDR3: TGCGCCAGCAGCGGGGACATTAGTGGCTCGAACACCGGGGAGCTGTTTTTT.

This chain joins TRBV20-1 and TRBJ2-7; TRBD1 agrees at 8 bases. V trimming: 3 bases; J trimming: 6 bases; junction bases outside the gene matches: 13. The CDR3 runs to 15 residues. Germline lookup yields CDR1 DFQATT and CDR2 SNEGSKA (reference sequence). CDR3: CSASKQGGAVGEQYF. The CDR3 region has the DNA TGCAGTGCTAGTAAACAGGGGGGCGCGGTTGGCGAGCAGTACTTC.

The chain's CDR3 is CASSSEGQVNQPQHF. The CDR3 coding sequence is TGTGCCAGCAGTTCCGAAGGACAGGTCAATCAGCCCCAGCATTTT. This chain uses TRBV27 with TRBJ1-5; 7 bases are a match to TRBD1. Germline assignment: CDR1 MNHEY and CDR2 SMNVEV (reference sequence). V was clipped by 4 bases and J by 3 bases; unmatched bases: 6. This CDR3 contains 15 residues.

The J gene is TRBJ1-2, the V gene TRBV7-9; 10 positions agree with TRBD1. Per the germline V gene, CDR1 is SEHNR and CDR2 is FQNEAQ (reference sequence). CDR3 length: 14 residues. Losses at the gene ends were 5 bases for V and 4 bases for J; bases not matched to a gene: 4. The CDR3 reads CASSPRDRGYGYTF. CDR3 nucleotides: TGTGCCAGCAGCCCCCGGGACAGGGGCTATGGCTACACCTTC.

This clone was detected once. The J gene is TRBJ1-5, the V gene TRBV11-2, with a tentative D call TRBD1 (5 bases). Germline CDR1 is SGHAT and CDR2 is FQNNGV. The CDR3 covers 13 residues. Trimming removed 5 bases from V and 3 bases from J, with 8 bases in between. The CDR3 DNA reads TGTGCCAGCAGCCGACAGATCAATCAGCCCCAGCATTTT. This gives the protein CASSRQINQPQHF.